The present TCR beta chain was sequenced within a study of glioma-infiltrating T cells after dendritic cell vaccination. Regarding the study as a whole: The cohort had few patients with full blood and tumor sets. TCR clonality showed no direct relationship with survival.

Sample time point: after dendritic cell vaccination, including at tumor progression/relapse. The primer mix had 60 V beta and 13 J beta primers. Profiling relied on immunoSEQ multiplex PCR, and the TCRdb table lists in-frame clones only, not all of them. Among under 75,000 clones, roughly 84% were seen once, and the ten largest hold more than 8.5%. Note on this clone: Its specificity is not known. Its ends do not fully match the called genes, so a read error is possible. Different DNA sequences within this sample yield the same CDR3.

Germline V CDR1 and CDR2: MGHRA, YSYEKL. CDR3 length: 14 amino acids. Here the sequenced sample was blood, taken after dendritic cell vaccination. This TCR was sampled from a human donor with glioblastoma. V and J are TRBV4-1 and TRBJ1-6; 8 nucleotides align to TRBD1. The chain's CDR3 is CASSDRGGNSPLHF. The DNA for the CDR3 is TGCGCCAGCAGCGACAGGGGAGGTAATTCCCCCCTCCACTTT.